The present T cell receptor beta chain was sequenced within a study of cytomegalovirus exposure and HLA in healthy donors. Study details: When 350 to 500 donors were genotyped, just over 80% of them were found to fall in the Caucasian-associated ancestry cluster.

About this clone itself: Its target is not known.

The CDR3 has 13 residues. Trimming stripped 0 bases from V and 8 bases from J, with 11 bases between. The V gene's germline CDR1 is SGHTS and CDR2 YDEGEE. Notes on the study in general: Among TCR sequences, most were rare, though some public TCRs appeared in many donors.

Vbeta (60) and Jbeta (13) primers were used in the PCR. The protocol was immunoSEQ multiplex PCR, while the TCRdb copy is restricted to in-frame clones and leaves out a portion. Of 150,000 or so clones listed, around 84% are singletons. This TCR came from a young man in good health and CMV-seropositive. The chain links TRBV5-8 to TRBJ1-2; D is unclear. The specimen sequenced was PBMCs. The CDR3 reads CASSLGAAGGYTF. The DNA for the CDR3 is TGTGCCAGCAGCTTGGGGGCCGCGGGGGGCTACACCTTC.